Listed below are T cell receptor beta chains from one sample, sequenced in a study of T cells expressing NK-cell markers. Reanalyzing the 5' RACE reads, TCRdb keeps one entry per CDR3 protein, without DNA. The data show 300,000 to 450,000 distinct CDR3 sequences, and the top ten clones hold around 5%. The sequencing input was blood T cells: a sorted CD56 or NKG2C T cell subset, CD4+ or CD8+ T cells, or bulk PBMC T cells (not recorded which). The receptors were sampled from a man aged 18-69 years in good health. The CDR3 runs from the conserved cysteine through the conserved F or W.

CDR3aa	v_gene	j_gene
CASSTELSPLHF	TRBV7-9	TRBJ1-6
CASSSRPGLAGGTQYF	TRBV6-5	TRBJ2-3
CASTGGENEQYF	TRBV27	TRBJ2-7
CASTRTDNQPQHF	TRBV2	TRBJ1-5
CAWRPLTGDSHEQYF	TRBV30	TRBJ2-7
CASSLVQMNTEAFF	TRBV7-8	TRBJ1-1
CASSRQGIPPWNSPLHF	TRBV6-1	TRBJ1-6
CTQQLNGGLSSYEQYF	TRBV7-3	TRBJ2-7
CSARREPWDTQYF	TRBV20-1	TRBJ2-3
CASSLEGANRGAEVFF	TRBV7-9	TRBJ2-2
CASGSSNTGELFF	TRBV7-3	TRBJ2-2
CASSANRERGYGYTF	TRBV6-1	TRBJ1-2
CAILAQGAETQYF	TRBV10-3	TRBJ2-5
CASSQGKWEDTGELFF	TRBV4-1	TRBJ2-2
CASSQPGLASHEQYF	TRBV27	TRBJ2-7
CATRLRGSQYF	TRBV7-2	TRBJ2-3
CSARTGTISYEQYF	TRBV29-1	TRBJ2-7
CASSFGLEKLFF	TRBV28	TRBJ1-4
CASSFPNGEAGVETQYF	TRBV7-9	TRBJ2-5
CARAGPGETQYF	TRBV2	TRBJ2-5
CSASSRRAGELFF	TRBV20-1	TRBJ2-2
CASSLYQGFYEQYF	TRBV11-3	TRBJ2-7
CASTWTGGFTGELFF	TRBV9	TRBJ2-2
CASSLTGYAFTGELFF	TRBV5-6	TRBJ2-2
CASSAGTNGGYTF	TRBV2	TRBJ1-2
CASSGTLGDTQYF	TRBV2	TRBJ2-3
CASSPRGRGNQPQHF	TRBV12-3/TRBV12-4	TRBJ1-5
CASSLSGGYYGYTF	TRBV7-3	TRBJ1-2
CATSDFWDRGLCGNQPQHF	TRBV24-1	TRBJ1-5
CASSFGDSPPYEQYF	TRBV7-3	TRBJ2-7
CSVDSEGQAQGYTF	TRBV29-1	TRBJ1-2